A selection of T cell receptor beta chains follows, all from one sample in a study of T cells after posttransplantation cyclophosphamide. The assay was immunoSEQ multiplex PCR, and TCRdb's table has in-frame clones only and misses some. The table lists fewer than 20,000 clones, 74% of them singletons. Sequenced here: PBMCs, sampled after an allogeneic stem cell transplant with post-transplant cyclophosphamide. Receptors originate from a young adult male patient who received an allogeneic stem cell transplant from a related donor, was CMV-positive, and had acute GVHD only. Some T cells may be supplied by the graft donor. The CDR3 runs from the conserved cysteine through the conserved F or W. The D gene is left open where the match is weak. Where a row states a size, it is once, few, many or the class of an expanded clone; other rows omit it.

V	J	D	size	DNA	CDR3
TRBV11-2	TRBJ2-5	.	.	TGTGCCAGCAGCTTAATCGACACCGACCAAGAGACCCAGTACTTC	CASSLIDTDQETQYF
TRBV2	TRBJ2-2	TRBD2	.	TGTGCCAGCACCCCGAAGGTAGTGTCTAGCGGGGGGGCGAACACCGGGGAGCTGTTTTTT	CASTPKVVSSGGANTGELFF
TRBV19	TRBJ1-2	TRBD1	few	TGTGCCAGTAGCGCGACAGGGGGCGGCTACACCTTC	CASSATGGGYTF
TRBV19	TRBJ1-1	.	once	TGTGCCAGTAGTTTAGACAGAATGAACACTGAAGCTTTCTTT	CASSLDRMNTEAFF
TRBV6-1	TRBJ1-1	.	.	TGTGCCAGCAGTGACAGAATGAACACTGAAGCTTTCTTT	CASSDRMNTEAFF
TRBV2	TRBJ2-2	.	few	TGTGCCAGCACCCCGGTCAGGGCAGGCGGGGAGCTGTTTTTT	CASTPVRAGGELFF
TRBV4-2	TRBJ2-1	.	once	TGTGCCAGCAGCCAAGGAACCCGCGCCGGCAATGAGCAGTTCTTC	CASSQGTRAGNEQFF
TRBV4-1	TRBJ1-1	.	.	TGCGCCAGCAGCCAAGAACCGCGGACTGAAGCTTTCTTT	CASSQEPRTEAFF
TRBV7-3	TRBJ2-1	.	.	TGTGCCAGCAGCCAGGGGCTCTACAATGAGCAGTTCTTC	CASSQGLYNEQFF
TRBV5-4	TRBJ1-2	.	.	TGTGCCAGCAGCTTAGGACAGACCCTCTATGGCTACACCTTC	CASSLGQTLYGYTF
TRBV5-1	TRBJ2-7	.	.	TGCGCCAGCAGCATTGGACAGAGCTACGAGCAGTACTTC	CASSIGQSYEQYF
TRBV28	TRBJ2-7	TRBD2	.	TGTGCCAGCAGTCTCGGAGCGGGGCTAGCGGGGAACTACGAGCAGTACTTC	CASSLGAGLAGNYEQYF
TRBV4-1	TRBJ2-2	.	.	TGCGCCAGCAGCCAAGGACAGACGTGGAGGGCCGGGGAGCTGTTTTTT	CASSQGQTWRAGELFF
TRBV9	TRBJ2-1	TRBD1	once	TGTGCCAGCAGCGTAGCGGGACAGGGGCCTGTTGAGCAGTTCTTC	CASSVAGQGPVEQFF
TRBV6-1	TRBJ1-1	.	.	TGTGCCAGCAGTCCAACCTCGGGAGGCACTGAAGCTTTCTTT	CASSPTSGGTEAFF
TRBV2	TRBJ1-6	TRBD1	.	TGTGCCAGCAGCCGGGACAGTTCTTCTTCACCCCTCCACTTT	CASSRDSSSSPLHF
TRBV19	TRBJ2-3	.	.	TGTGCCAGTAGTATCCCTCGGCAGGCAAGCACAGATACGCAGTATTTT	CASSIPRQASTDTQYF
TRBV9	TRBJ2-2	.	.	TGCGCCAGCAGTGAGTCAGCCGGGAGCACCGGGGAGCTGTTTTTT	CASSESAGSTGELFF
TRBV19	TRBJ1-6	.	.	TGTGCCAGTAGTTCCCGAGGCTCCTATAATTCACCCCTCCACTTT	CASSSRGSYNSPLHF
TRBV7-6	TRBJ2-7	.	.	TGTGCCAGCAGCTTAGAGCCTGACCTAAACTACGAGCAGTACTTC	CASSLEPDLNYEQYF
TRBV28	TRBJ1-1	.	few	TGTGCCAGCACCCTACCCCGAGTGAACACTGAAGCTTTCTTT	CASTLPRVNTEAFF
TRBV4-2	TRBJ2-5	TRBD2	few	TGTGCCAGCAGCCAAGAAGGGGAGGGCAGGGCGGGGGGGGAGACCCAGTACTTC	CASSQEGEGRAGGETQYF
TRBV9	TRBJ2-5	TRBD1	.	TGTGCCAGCAGTTGGGGGACAGGGACCCAAGAGACCCAGTACTTC	CASSWGTGTQETQYF
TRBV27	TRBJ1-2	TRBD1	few	TGTGCCAGCAGAGGGACAGGGGTAGCTAACTATGGCTACACCTTC	CASRGTGVANYGYTF
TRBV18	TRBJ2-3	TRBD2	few	TGTGCCAGCTCACCACCGACTAGCCCAGATACGCAGTATTTT	CASSPPTSPDTQYF
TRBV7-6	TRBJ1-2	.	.	TGTGCCAGCAGCTTATCACAGGGACAACCGGCTAATGGCTACACCTTC	CASSLSQGQPANGYTF
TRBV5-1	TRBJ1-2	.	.	TGCGCCAGCAGCCGTTGGTCCCCGGGGGACTATGGCTACACCTTC	CASSRWSPGDYGYTF
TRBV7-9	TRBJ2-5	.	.	TGTGCCAGCAGCTTCTCAGGGGAAGAGACCCAGTACTTC	CASSFSGEETQYF
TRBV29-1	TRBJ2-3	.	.	TGCAGCGTTGGTCGCAGCGCAGGGCACACAGATACGCAGTATTTT	CSVGRSAGHTDTQYF
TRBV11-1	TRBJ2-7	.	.	TGTGCCAGCAGCTTAGGGCGGGTGAGCTACGAGCAGTACTTC	CASSLGRVSYEQYF
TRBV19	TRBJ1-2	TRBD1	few	TGTGCCGCCGGGGACAGGACTTATGGCTACACCTTC	CAAGDRTYGYTF